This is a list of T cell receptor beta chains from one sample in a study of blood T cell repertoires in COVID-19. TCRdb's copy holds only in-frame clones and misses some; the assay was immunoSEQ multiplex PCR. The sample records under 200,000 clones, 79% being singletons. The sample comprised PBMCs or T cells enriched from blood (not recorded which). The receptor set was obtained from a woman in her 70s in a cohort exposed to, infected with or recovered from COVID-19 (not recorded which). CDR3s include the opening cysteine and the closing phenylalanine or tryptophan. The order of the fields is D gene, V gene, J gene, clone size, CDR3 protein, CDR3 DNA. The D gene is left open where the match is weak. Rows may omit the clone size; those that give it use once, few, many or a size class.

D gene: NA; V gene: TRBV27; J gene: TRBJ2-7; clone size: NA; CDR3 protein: CASSPLASVYEQYF; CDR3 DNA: TGTGCCAGCAGTCCCCTTGCTAGCGTCTACGAGCAGTACTTC
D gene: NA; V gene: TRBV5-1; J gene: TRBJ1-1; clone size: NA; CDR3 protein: CASSLVGVQNTEAFF; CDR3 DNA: TGCGCCAGCAGCTTGGTCGGAGTGCAAAACACTGAAGCTTTCTTT
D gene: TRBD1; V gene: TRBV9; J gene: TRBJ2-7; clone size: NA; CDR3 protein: CASSPRDRTYEQYF; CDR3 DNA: TGTGCCAGCAGCCCTCGGGACAGGACCTACGAGCAGTACTTC
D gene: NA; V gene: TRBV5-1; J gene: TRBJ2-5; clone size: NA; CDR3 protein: CASSFSGKPWANQETQYF; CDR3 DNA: TGCGCCAGCAGCTTTTCAGGGAAGCCCTGGGCCAACCAAGAGACCCAGTACTTC
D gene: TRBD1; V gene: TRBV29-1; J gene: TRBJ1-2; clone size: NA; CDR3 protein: CSVEDLGRGDRDRGGVPYGYTF; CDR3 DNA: TGCAGCGTTGAAGATCTCGGCCGTGGGGACCGGGACAGGGGTGGGGTGCCATATGGCTACACCTTC
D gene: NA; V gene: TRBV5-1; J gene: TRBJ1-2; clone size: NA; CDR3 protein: CASSLGQVNYGYTF; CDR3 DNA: TGCGCCAGCAGCTTGGGACAGGTGAACTATGGCTACACCTTC
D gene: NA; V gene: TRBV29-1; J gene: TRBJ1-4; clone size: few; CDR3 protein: CAFGGAGEKLFF; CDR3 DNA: TGCGCGTTCGGGGGGGCCGGGGAAAAACTGTTTTTT
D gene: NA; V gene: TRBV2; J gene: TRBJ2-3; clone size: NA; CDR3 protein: CASSLTEVRDTQYF; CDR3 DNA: TGTGCCAGCAGTCTAACCGAGGTGAGGGATACGCAGTATTTT
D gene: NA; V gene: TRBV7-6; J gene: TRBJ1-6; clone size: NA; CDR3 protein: CASSRATATNSPLHF; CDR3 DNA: TGTGCCAGCAGCCGAGCGACAGCCACTAATTCACCCCTCCACTTT
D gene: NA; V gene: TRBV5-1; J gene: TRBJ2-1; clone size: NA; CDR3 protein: CASSLVPRGIGEQFF; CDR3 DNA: TGCGCCAGCAGCTTGGTTCCTCGCGGGATTGGTGAGCAGTTCTTC
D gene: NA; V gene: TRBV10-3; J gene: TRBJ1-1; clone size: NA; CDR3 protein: CAISENRDTEAFF; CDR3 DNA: TGTGCCATCAGTGAGAACCGGGACACTGAAGCTTTCTTT
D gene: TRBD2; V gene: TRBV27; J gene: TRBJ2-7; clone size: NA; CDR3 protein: CASSSERLAGAIYEQYF; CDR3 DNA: TGTGCCAGCAGTTCCGAACGACTAGCGGGAGCGATTTACGAGCAGTACTTC
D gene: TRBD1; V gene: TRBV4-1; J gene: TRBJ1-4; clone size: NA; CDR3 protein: CASSQQGQGNNEKLFF; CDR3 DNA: TGCGCCAGCAGCCAACAAGGACAGGGGAATAATGAAAAACTGTTTTTT
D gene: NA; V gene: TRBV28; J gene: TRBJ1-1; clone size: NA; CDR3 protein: CASSFTRGNTEAFF; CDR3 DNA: TGTGCCAGCAGTTTCACCAGGGGGAACACTGAAGCTTTCTTT
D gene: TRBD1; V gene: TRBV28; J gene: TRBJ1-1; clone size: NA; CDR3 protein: CASSSGQGAFTEAFF; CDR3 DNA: TGTGCCAGCAGTTCCGGACAGGGGGCGTTCACTGAAGCTTTCTTT
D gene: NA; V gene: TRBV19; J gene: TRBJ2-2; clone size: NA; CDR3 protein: CASSISQANTGELFF; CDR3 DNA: TGTGCCAGTAGTATATCACAGGCGAACACCGGGGAGCTGTTTTTT
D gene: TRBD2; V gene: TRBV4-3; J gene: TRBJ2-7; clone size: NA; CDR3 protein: CASSQGRGSSGSGYEQYF; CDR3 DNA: TGCGCCAGCAGCCAAGGACGAGGGAGCAGCGGGAGTGGCTACGAGCAGTACTTC
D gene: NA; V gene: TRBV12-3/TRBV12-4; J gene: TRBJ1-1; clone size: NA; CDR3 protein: CASSRLQGSEAFF; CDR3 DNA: TGTGCCAGCAGTCGCCTTCAGGGTTCTGAAGCTTTCTTT
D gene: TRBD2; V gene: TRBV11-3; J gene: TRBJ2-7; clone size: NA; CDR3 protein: CASSLDNLAAGETYEQYF; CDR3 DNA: TGTGCCAGCAGCTTAGATAACCTGGCGGCGGGAGAAACCTACGAGCAGTACTTC
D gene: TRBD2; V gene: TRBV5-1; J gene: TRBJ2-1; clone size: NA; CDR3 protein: CASSLGLAGSYYNEQFF; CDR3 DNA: TGCGCCAGCAGCTTGGGACTAGCGGGATCCTACTACAATGAGCAGTTCTTC
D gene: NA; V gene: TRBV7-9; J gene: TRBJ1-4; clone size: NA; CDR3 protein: CASSLQGLEEKLFF; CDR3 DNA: TGTGCCAGCAGCTTACAGGGGCTGGAGGAAAAACTGTTTTTT
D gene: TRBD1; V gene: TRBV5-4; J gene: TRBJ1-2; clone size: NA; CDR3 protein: CASSLSGQGNYGYTF; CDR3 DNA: TGTGCCAGCAGCTTATCGGGACAGGGGAACTATGGCTACACCTTC
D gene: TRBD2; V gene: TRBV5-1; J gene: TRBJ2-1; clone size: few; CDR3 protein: CASVLAGGNNEQFF; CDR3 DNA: TGCGCCAGCGTCCTAGCGGGAGGAAACAATGAGCAGTTCTTC
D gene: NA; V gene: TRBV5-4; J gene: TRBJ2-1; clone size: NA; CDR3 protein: CASSLDFTQYNEQFF; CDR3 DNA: TGTGCCAGCAGCTTGGACTTTACCCAATACAATGAGCAGTTCTTC
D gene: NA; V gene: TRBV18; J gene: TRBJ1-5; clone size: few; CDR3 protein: CASSRDWNQPQHF; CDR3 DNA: TGTGCCAGCTCCCGCGACTGGAATCAGCCCCAGCATTTT
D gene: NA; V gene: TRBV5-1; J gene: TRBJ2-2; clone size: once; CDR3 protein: CASKGSVGTGELFF; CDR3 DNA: TGCGCCAGCAAGGGTAGCGTAGGGACCGGGGAGCTGTTTTTT
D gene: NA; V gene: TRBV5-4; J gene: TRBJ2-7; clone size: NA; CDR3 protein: CASSSLKTGTPYEQYF; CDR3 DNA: TGTGCCAGCAGCTCACTCAAAACCGGGACACCCTACGAGCAGTACTTC
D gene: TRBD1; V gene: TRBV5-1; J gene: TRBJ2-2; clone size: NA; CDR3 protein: CASSRQDRVFAGELFF; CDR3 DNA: TGCGCCAGCAGCCGACAGGACAGGGTGTTCGCCGGGGAGCTGTTTTTT
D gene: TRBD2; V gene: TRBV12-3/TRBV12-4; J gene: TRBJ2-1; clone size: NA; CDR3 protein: CASTEGLPNEQFF; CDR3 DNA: TGTGCCAGCACGGAGGGACTACCCAATGAGCAGTTCTTC